This TCR beta chain was captured by sequencing in a study of early T cells in non-severe SARS-CoV-2 infection (dated by TCRdb to the early 2020s). For the wider study: Because TCR sequencing was done on bulk RNA from unsorted whole blood, the alpha and beta chains could not be paired.

Libraries were built with 5' RACE. Sequencing was performed on a NextSeq 500. To correct for sequencing error and PCR bias, the TCR library protocol tagged individual cDNA molecules with unique molecular identifiers. Both TCR alpha and beta chains were sequenced, and tight co-correlation was observed between alpha and beta sequence abundances in each sample. In the source study's methods: Decombinator V4 was used to annotate TCR sequences for V gene, J gene and CDR3. Expanded TCRs were defined as changing significantly between any two time points under a Poisson model with p below 0.0001. Abundances of TCRs were expressed as counts per million after normalisation to the total number of TCRs sequenced in each sample. TRAV1-2 paired with TRAJ12, TRAJ20 or TRAJ33 defined MAIT TCRs, while TRAV10 paired with TRAJ18 defined iNKT TCRs. VDJdb, accessed 1 November 2021, was searched for CMV, EBV and SARS-CoV-2 annotated TCRs, excluding TCRs annotated for multiple antigens. TCRdb passed the public sequencing reads through fastp at Q25 and MiXCR, retaining productive beta sequences. A single entry per CDR3 protein holds the most common genes and DNA from its merged rows. Here the V and J calls rest on TCRdb's processing, not on the authors' analysis. The sample table lists roughly 120,000 distinct CDR3 sequences, 10% to 15% of them with a count of one. Of the sample, less than 4.5% is held by the ten largest clones.

Overall study results and their limits: VDJdb matching was skewed toward anti-spike CD8 responses and likely underestimated virus-specific expansions by missing private and CD4 specificities.

This clonotype was seen ten or more times. The antigen it binds to is not known. Nothing much larger sits one base from this clone, and base qualities are not available. The CDR3, from cysteine to phenylalanine, totals 14 residues. The only DNA kept is the CDR3, 42 bases in frame from the first base. V is cut back by 0 bases and J by 4 bases, with 1 base in the junction unmatched. According to the germline V gene (reference sequence), CDR1 reads MNHEY and CDR2 reads SMNVEV. The study was a case-control design nested within a healthcare worker cohort in London, UK, with weekly nasopharyngeal swab PCR tests and blood sampling. Healthcare workers were enrolled in the week of the UK lockdown, from 23 to 31 March 2020, and were followed every week for up to roughly 15 weeks.

The clonotype was recovered from an adult who was a healthcare worker with PCR-confirmed SARS-CoV-2 infection or an uninfected control (not recorded which). The chain is assembled from TRBV27 and TRBJ1-1, and TRBD1 matches 8 of the central bases. The sample consisted of whole blood, taken at baseline. In nucleotides, the sequence is TGTGCCAGCAGTTTATCGACAGGGGCCACTGAAGCTTTCTTT. This sequence encodes CASSLSTGATEAFF.